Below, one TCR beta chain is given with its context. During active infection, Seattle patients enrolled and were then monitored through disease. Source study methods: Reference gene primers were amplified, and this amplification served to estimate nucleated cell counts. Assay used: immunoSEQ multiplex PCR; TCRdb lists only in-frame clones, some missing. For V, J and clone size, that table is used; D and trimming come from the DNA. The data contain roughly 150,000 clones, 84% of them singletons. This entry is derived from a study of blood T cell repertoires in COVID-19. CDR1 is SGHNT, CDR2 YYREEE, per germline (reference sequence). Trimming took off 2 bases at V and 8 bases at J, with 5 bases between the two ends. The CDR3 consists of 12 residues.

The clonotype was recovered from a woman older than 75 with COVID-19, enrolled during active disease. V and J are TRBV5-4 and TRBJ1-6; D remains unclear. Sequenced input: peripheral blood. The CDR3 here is CASSFGDSPLHF. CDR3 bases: TGTGCCAGCAGCTTCGGAGATTCACCCCTCCACTTT.